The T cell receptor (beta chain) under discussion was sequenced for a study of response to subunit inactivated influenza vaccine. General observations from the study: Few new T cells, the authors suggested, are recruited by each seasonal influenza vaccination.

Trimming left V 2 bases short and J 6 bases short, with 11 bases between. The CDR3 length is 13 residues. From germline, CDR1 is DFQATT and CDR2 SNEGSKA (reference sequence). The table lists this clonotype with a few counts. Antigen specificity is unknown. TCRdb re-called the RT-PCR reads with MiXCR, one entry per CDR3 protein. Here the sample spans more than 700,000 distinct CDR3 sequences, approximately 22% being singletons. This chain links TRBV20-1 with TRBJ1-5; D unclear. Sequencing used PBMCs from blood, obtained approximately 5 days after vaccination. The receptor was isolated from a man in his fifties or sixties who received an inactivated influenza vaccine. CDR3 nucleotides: TGCAGTGCTAGAAATCAGTTCGGTCAGCCCCAGCATTTT. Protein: CSARNQFGQPQHF.